These 27 T cell receptor beta chains were sequenced from one sample in a study of cytomegalovirus exposure and HLA in healthy donors. Amplification used 60 Vbeta primers and 13 Jbeta primers. TCRdb's copy holds only in-frame clones and misses some; the assay was immunoSEQ multiplex PCR. The sample includes over 100,000 clones, around four fifths of them seen just once. Sequenced: PBMCs. Every receptor here comes from a woman aged 50 to 65 in good health and CMV-seropositive.

With respect to this clone: Different DNA sequences within this sample yield the same CDR3. This chain connects TRBV7-2 to TRBJ1-3, with a possible D match to TRBD1 (6 bases). The CDR3 runs 15 residues. The V end lost 3 bases, the J end lost 4 bases, and 13 bases lay between the germline ends. Germline V gene lookup returns CDR1 SGHTA and CDR2 FQGNSA. The CDR3 region is CASSFTGISGNTIYF. The CDR3 DNA reads as TGTGCCAGCAGCTTTACAGGGATTTCAGGAAACACCATATATTTT.

The rearrangement links TRBV14 to TRBJ2-5; 10 nucleotides agree with TRBD2. The CDR3 is 16 residues long. V was pared by 4 bases and J by 11 bases, with 16 bases of the junction left unmatched. The germline gives CDR1 SGHDN, CDR2 FVKESK. The CDR3 DNA sequence: TGTGCCAGCAGCCCTCTTCTAGCGGGGGTCAAGGGGGAGCAGTACTTC. It is translated as CASSPLLAGVKGEQYF.

The chain uses TRBV7-9 and TRBJ1-2, with 7 bases aligning to TRBD1. The CDR3 length is 18 residues. Trimming took 5 bases from V and 5 from J; bases not matched to a gene: 20. Germline V lookup: CDR1 SEHNR, CDR2 FQNEAQ (reference sequence). CDR3 loop: CASSPPRGRAPGGYGYTF. Written as DNA, the CDR3 is TGTGCCAGCAGCCCACCCCGGGGGCGGGCGCCAGGGGGATATGGCTACACCTTC.

V is TRBV5-1 and J is TRBJ2-7; D remains ambiguous. The V end was cut by 5 bases, the J end by 2 bases, with 17 bases between. The CDR3 sequence is 15 residues long. Germline V gene data show CDR1 as SGHRS and CDR2 as YFSETQ. The CDR3 DNA follows: TGCGCCAGCAGTCCAGAGGTCGGATCACCCTACGAGCAGTACTTC. It is translated as CASSPEVGSPYEQYF.

The chain couples TRBV7-2 to TRBJ1-2, with 8 bases identical to TRBD1. The CDR3 has 14 residues. The V gene's germline CDR1 is SGHTA and CDR2 FQGNSA. Losses at the gene ends were 6 bases for V and 1 base for J; bases not matched to a gene: 4. In DNA form, the CDR3 reads TGTGCCAGCAGTTCACAGGGGGATAACTATGGCTACACCTTC. Residues: CASSSQGDNYGYTF.

The chain employs TRBV5-1 and TRBJ2-7, with D possibly TRBD1 on 5 matching bases. V lost 1 base and J lost 5, with 13 bases in between. The CDR3 has 14 amino acids. CDR1 and CDR2 (germline): SGHRS, YFSETQ. CDR3 protein: CASSLSGMVNEQYF. In DNA, the CDR3 is TGCGCCAGCAGCTTGTCAGGGATGGTGAACGAGCAGTACTTC.

This sequence joins TRBV6-5 and TRBJ2-7; TRBD1 matches at 10 bases. This CDR3 has 15 residues. The V gene end was trimmed by 6 bases and the J gene end by 4 bases; junction bases not matched to a gene: 9. CDR1 is MNHEY and CDR2 is SVGAGI in the germline V gene. The CDR3 here is CASRQRDRGGYEQYF. The CDR3 bases are TGTGCCAGCAGACAACGGGACAGGGGAGGATACGAGCAGTACTTC.

This clone was seen a few times. The chain is built from TRBV2 and TRBJ2-1; tentatively, D is TRBD2 (5 bases). The germline V gene has CDR1 SNHLY and CDR2 FYNNEI. V was pared by 8 bases and J by 1 base, with 12 bases between. CDR3 length equals 14 residues. This CDR3 is CASLRTASYNEQFF. CDR3 nucleotide sequence: TGTGCCAGCCTTAGGACTGCGTCCTACAATGAGCAGTTCTTC. Full variable domain (missing parts from reference TRBV2 and TRBJ2-1): EPEVTQTPSHQVTQMGQEVILRCVPISNHLYFYWYRQILGQKVEFLVSFYNNEISEKSEIFDDQFSVERPDGSNFTLKIRSTKLEDSAMYFCASLRTASYNEQFFGPGTRLTVL.

This clone was recorded only once. The genes are TRBV21-1 and TRBJ1-5; the table's D call, TRBD1, has no DNA check behind it. TRBV21-1 is described as a pseudogene. The CDR3 totals 19 residues. The CDR3 nucleotides are TGTGCCAGCAGCAAAGTGCCCAGAGCCTCGAGACAGGGTGATCGGCCCCAGCATTTT. As protein: CASSKVPRASRQGDRPQHF.

The V call is TRBV12-5, the J call TRBJ1-1; D is undetermined. The CDR3 is 13 amino acids. Trimming removed 3 bases from V and 0 bases from J, with 5 bases in between. Germline loops: CDR1 LGHNT, CDR2 FRNRAP. The CDR3, as DNA: TGTGCTAGTGGTTTCCTAGTGAACACTGAAGCTTTCTTT. Its translation is CASGFLVNTEAFF.

The chain employs TRBV4-1 and TRBJ2-5; 9 positions match TRBD2. Germline V gene sequence: CDR1 MGHRA, CDR2 YSYEKL. With V trimmed by 0 bases and J by 4 bases, 9 bases remained unmatched. The CDR3 contains 17 residues. The CDR3 region has the DNA TGCGCCAGCAGCCAAGAGGGGGCTAGCGGGATTGGAGAGACCCAGTACTTC. Protein sequence: CASSQEGASGIGETQYF.

The V call is TRBV7-2, the J call TRBJ1-1; the D gene is possibly TRBD1 (5 bases). With 2 bases removed from V and 3 bases from J, the gap between germline ends came to 10 bases. Germline V gene data show CDR1 as SGHTA and CDR2 as FQGNSA. The CDR3 extends over 14 amino acids. The CDR3 bases are TGTGCCAGCAGCTTATGGGGGGTTGACACTGAAGCTTTCTTT. Residues: CASSLWGVDTEAFF.

The genes are TRBV6-5 and TRBJ1-2, with 9 bases aligning to TRBD1. The CDR3 covers 14 residues. Unmatched junction bases numbered 5, after V lost 7 bases and J lost 2 bases. Germline V gives CDR1 MNHEY, CDR2 SVGAGI. CDR3 coding DNA: TGTGCCAGCAACCTCGGACAGGGGAACTATGGCTACACCTTC. Translated, it gives CASNLGQGNYGYTF.

The rearrangement uses TRBV4-3 and TRBJ1-4; unclear D gene. V shed 6 bases and J shed 3 bases, with 8 bases lying between them. The CDR3 loop spans 13 amino acids. The V gene's germline CDR1 is LGHNA and CDR2 YSLEER. In DNA form, the CDR3 reads TGCGCCAGCAGGTCAGAGGCTAATGAAAAACTGTTTTTT. It translates to CASRSEANEKLFF.

There are a few counts of this clone. This rearrangement joins TRBV18 to TRBJ2-7, with 11 bases aligning to TRBD2. V lost 6 bases, J lost 4 bases, and 11 bases stayed unmatched. The germline gives CDR1 KGHSH, CDR2 LQKENI. This CDR3 contains 16 residues. The CDR3 loop reads CASSFRLAGYHYEQYF. The CDR3 nucleotides are TGTGCCAGCTCCTTCAGACTAGCGGGATACCATTACGAGCAGTACTTC.

Only one count was recorded for this clone. The chain has TRBV4-1 and TRBJ2-1; 7 bases match TRBD1. V lost 3 bases and J lost 2; bases outside the gene matches: 10. The CDR3 spans 17 residues. Looked up from germline, CDR1 is MGHRA and CDR2 is YSYEKL. CDR3 nucleotide sequence: TGCGCCAGCAGCCAGACCATTCCGGGACAGCCCTACAATGAGCAGTTCTTC. Encoded protein: CASSQTIPGQPYNEQFF.

This clone has just a few counts. The rearrangement uses TRBV4-1 and TRBJ1-2; the D is unclear. The V end lost 4 bases, the J end lost 2 bases, and 14 bases lay between the germline ends. Germline V gene lookup returns CDR1 MGHRA and CDR2 YSYEKL. The CDR3 runs 15 residues. CDR3 in amino acids: CASSPTRTGNYGYTF. The CDR3 nucleotides are TGCGCCAGCAGCCCAACCAGGACGGGGAACTATGGCTACACCTTC.

The rearrangement joins TRBV7-2 to TRBJ2-3, with 8 bases fitting TRBD2. The germline CDR1 and CDR2 sequences are SGHTA and FQGNSA. With V trimmed by 1 base and J by 0 bases, 3 bases remained unmatched. The CDR3 is 16 residues long. DNA of the CDR3: TGTGCCAGCAGCTTAGTCGGGAGGGGTAGCACAGATACGCAGTATTTT. It specifies CASSLVGRGSTDTQYF. The complete variable domain, with remaining parts taken from reference TRBV7-2 and TRBJ2-3, reads GAGVSQSPSNKVTEKGKDVELRCDPISGHTALYWYRQSLGQGLEFLIYFQGNSAPDKSGLPSDRFSAERTGGSVSTLTIQRTQQEDSAVYLCASSLVGRGSTDTQYFGPGTRLTVL.

This clone was counted a single time. The chain links TRBV6-5 to TRBJ1-2; D unclear. The CDR3 length is 11 residues. V was pared by 6 bases and J by 8 bases, with 10 bases between. Germline V lookup: CDR1 MNHEY, CDR2 SVGAGI. The CDR3 region is CASRTREGYTF. The CDR3, as DNA: TGTGCCAGCAGAACGAGGGAAGGCTACACCTTC.

Remarks on this clone: One end of the junction varies from germline; a read error may be responsible. The chain carries TRBV7-9 and TRBJ2-7; 10 bases line up with TRBD1. The CDR3 is made up of 15 amino acids. CDR1 and CDR2 from the germline V gene are SEHNR and FQNEAQ (reference sequence). The CDR3 DNA follows: TGTTCCAGCAGCAATGACAGGGGGCGTAAAGGCGAGCAGTACTTC. It is translated as CSSSNDRGRKGEQYF. Together with reference TRBV7-9 and TRBJ2-7, the CDR3 gives the full variable domain: DTGVSQNPRHKITKRGQNVTFRCDPISEHNRLYWYRQTLGQGPEFLTYFQNEAQLEKSRLLSDRFSAERPKGSFSTLEIQRTEQGDSAMYLCSSSNDRGRKGEQYFGPGTRLTVT.

The chain has TRBV9 and TRBJ1-1; D perhaps matches TRBD1 (6 bases). Germline V gene data show CDR1 as SGDLS and CDR2 as YYNGEE. This CDR3 comprises 13 residues. The ends were cut back, 3 bases at V and 6 bases at J, with 12 bases in the middle. CDR3 in amino acids: CASSEGGWAEAFF. For the CDR3, the DNA is TGTGCCAGCAGCGAGGGGGGGTGGGCTGAAGCTTTCTTT.

The V call is TRBV5-5, the J call TRBJ2-5, with D possibly matching TRBD1 (5 bases). Judging by the DNA end, TRBJ2-7 fits better; the J call may be wrong. Germline V CDR1 and CDR2: SGHKS, YYEKEE (reference sequence). The CDR3 totals 14 residues. CDR3 nucleotides: TGTGCCAGCAGCTTGGAGGACACATACTACGAGCAGTACTTC. It specifies CASSLEDTYYEQYF.

The rearrangement uses TRBV9 and TRBJ2-1; 8 bases are a match to TRBD2. Germline CDR1 SGDLS, CDR2 YYNGEE. The trim removed 4 bases at V and 5 bases at J, leaving 5 bases unmatched. CDR3 length equals 14 residues. The DNA for the CDR3 is TGTGCCAGCAGCCAGGAAGCGGGGGACAATGAGCAGTTCTTC. It is translated as CASSQEAGDNEQFF.

This sequence joins TRBV29-1 and TRBJ2-1, with a tentative D call TRBD2 (7 bases). CDR1 SQVTM and CDR2 ANQGSEA come from the germline V gene. Between the trimmed V and J ends, which lost 6 bases and 6 bases, there was a span of 15 bases. The length of the CDR3 is 13 residues. CDR3 in DNA: TGCAGCGTAGGAGGGGGGGGCGGCAATGAGCAGTTCTTC. It yields the protein CSVGGGGGNEQFF.

This chain connects TRBV9 to TRBJ2-7, with TRBD1 matching over 7 bases. Germline values: CDR1 SGDLS, CDR2 YYNGEE. The CDR3 has 14 residues. J lost 0 bases, V lost 3 bases, and 3 bases had no gene match. CDR3 bases: TGTGCCAGCAGCGGCCGGGACAGCTCCTACGAGCAGTACTTC. Protein: CASSGRDSSYEQYF.

The rearrangement uses TRBV11-2 and TRBJ2-3; 8 bases line up with TRBD2. V shed 3 bases and J 5 bases; nucleotides not matched to a gene: 10. This CDR3 has 16 amino acids. CDR1 SGHAT and CDR2 FQNNGV come from the germline V gene. The CDR3 sequence: CASSFGGTSPGDTQYF. The CDR3 bases are TGTGCCAGCAGCTTTGGGGGGACTAGTCCCGGAGATACGCAGTATTTT.

The chain recombines TRBV5-6 with TRBJ2-3; possibly TRBD2 for D (6 bases). The CDR3 sequence is 17 residues long. Deletions cut 0 bases from V and 0 bases from J, with 14 bases between. Germline lookup yields CDR1 SGHDT and CDR2 YYEEEE. CDR3 region: CASSLAPGLSSTDTQYF. The CDR3 region has the DNA TGTGCCAGCAGCTTGGCTCCGGGACTTTCTAGCACAGATACGCAGTATTTT.